Each of the 26 T cell receptor beta chains below was sequenced from the same sample in a study of cytomegalovirus exposure and HLA in healthy donors. PCR was performed using 60 Vbeta and 13 Jbeta primers. Produced via immunoSEQ multiplex PCR; TCRdb's table is partial and in-frame only. Of around 100,000 clones detected, more than 60% appear once; the ten largest clones hold 3.5% to 4.5%. The material sequenced was PBMCs. These TCRs come from a man aged 30 to 45 in good health and CMV-seronegative.

This clone was picked up one time. The chain carries TRBV6-5 and TRBJ2-7; 8 bases map to TRBD2. Germline loops: CDR1 MNHEY, CDR2 SVGAGI. Germline trimming cut 6 bases from V and 3 bases from J; bases unmatched to any gene: 7. This CDR3 comprises 14 residues. CDR3 in DNA: TGTGCCAGCAGCTACGGACTAGCAGTCTACGAGCAGTACTTC. Translated: CASSYGLAVYEQYF.

This clone came up once. The CDR3 reads CASSPGTSGGLGGGELFF. In DNA, the CDR3 is TGCGCCAGCAGCCCCGGGACTAGCGGGGGGCTAGGTGGCGGGGAGCTGTTTTTT. The V gene is TRBV5-1, the J gene TRBJ2-2; 15 positions agree with TRBD2. The CDR3 runs to 18 residues. Germline V gene lookup returns CDR1 SGHRS and CDR2 YFSETQ. V was clipped by 4 bases and J by 7 bases; unmatched bases: 11.

The chain links TRBV29-1 to TRBJ1-2, with TRBD1 matching over 7 bases. CDR1 and CDR2 from the germline V gene are SQVTM and ANQGSEA. The ends lost 2 bases at V and 2 bases at J; junction bases unmatched: 5. The CDR3 is 14 residues long. CDR3 loop: CSVELGGRNYGYTF. CDR3 DNA: TGCAGCGTTGAATTAGGGGGCCGCAACTATGGCTACACCTTC.

This clone has just a few counts. The gene calls are TRBV5-1 and TRBJ1-4; no reliable D call. Per germline, CDR1 SGHRS and CDR2 YFSETQ. The CDR3 loop spans 17 amino acids. The V end was cut by 0 bases, the J end by 7 bases, with 19 bases between. CDR3 bases: TGCGCCAGCAGCTTGGCATTGGATGGATCCCGGAGTGAAAAACTGTTTTTT. It translates to CASSLALDGSRSEKLFF.

This rearrangement joins TRBV7-8 to TRBJ1-2; D is perhaps TRBD1 (6 bases). Per germline, CDR1 SGHVS and CDR2 FQNEAQ. With 5 bases removed from V and 3 bases from J, the gap between germline ends came to 13 bases. The CDR3 runs 14 residues. DNA of the CDR3: TGTGCCAGCAGCCGAACTACAGGGTACTATGGCTACACCTTC. Residues: CASSRTTGYYGYTF.

This chain links TRBV5-1 with TRBJ1-3; perhaps TRBD1 as D (6 bases). The germline gives CDR1 SGHRS, CDR2 YFSETQ. V dropped 0 bases and J dropped 4 bases, with 8 bases sitting between them. The CDR3 is 14 amino acids. The CDR3 coding sequence is TGCGCCAGCAGCTTGGGAGACAGGGGAAACACCATATATTTT. This translates into CASSLGDRGNTIYF.

The chain joins TRBV4-1 to TRBJ2-7; tentative D call: TRBD2 (7 bases). Germline V gene data show CDR1 as MGHRA and CDR2 as YSYEKL. V was pared by 0 bases and J by 2 bases, with 17 bases between. This CDR3 is 17 amino acids long. DNA of the CDR3: TGCGCCAGCAGCCAAGATGGGCGCGGGGGCCGCCCCTACGAGCAGTACTTC. Translating it yields CASSQDGRGGRPYEQYF.

The V gene is TRBV2, the J gene TRBJ1-2; tentative D call: TRBD1 (6 bases). V lost 2 bases, J lost 2 bases, and 12 bases lay in between. CDR1 SNHLY and CDR2 FYNNEI come from the germline V gene. This CDR3 has 15 amino acids. The CDR3 spells CASSEPSTGNYGYTF. As DNA, the CDR3 is TGTGCCAGCAGTGAACCGAGTACAGGGAACTATGGCTACACCTTC.

J is TRBJ2-3 and V is TRBV15; 8 positions match TRBD2. Unmatched junction bases numbered 7, after V lost 5 bases and J lost 6 bases. Germline V gives CDR1 LNHNV, CDR2 YYDKDF (reference sequence). The CDR3 contains 14 residues. The CDR3 DNA sequence: TGTGCCACCAGCCCCGGACTAGCATCCGATACGCAGTATTTT. Amino acid sequence: CATSPGLASDTQYF.

The chain has TRBV5-6 and TRBJ2-1; D not certain. CDR3 length: 16 amino acids. Germline CDR1 is SGHDT and CDR2 is YYEEEE. The V and J ends lost 0 bases and 6 bases respectively, with 16 bases between them. CDR3 loop: CASSLGLGGLGNEQFF. For the CDR3, the DNA is TGTGCCAGCAGCTTGGGCTTGGGTGGGCTCGGCAATGAGCAGTTCTTC.

The chain recombines TRBV11-1 with TRBJ2-5; the match to TRBD2 covers 13 bases. CDR3 length: 15 amino acids. Germline V lookup: CDR1 SGHAT, CDR2 FQDESV (reference sequence). The V and J ends lost 5 bases and 6 bases, in that order; junction bases with no gene match: 6. The DNA for the CDR3 is TGTGCCAGCAGCCAGACTAGCGGGGGGTCGAAGACCCAGTACTTC. Translating gives CASSQTSGGSKTQYF.

The chain couples TRBV28 to TRBJ2-5; 9 nucleotides match TRBD1. The DNA end is a closer match to TRBJ2-7, so the J assignment may be wrong. Germline CDR1 reads MDHEN; CDR2 reads SYDVKM. The CDR3 totals 15 residues. As DNA, the CDR3 is TGTGCCAGCAGCTTAACCGGGACAGGGACCTACGAGCAGTACTTC. Its translation is CASSLTGTGTYEQYF.

CDR3 bases: TGTGCCAGCAGCCCATCGGGGAATCGCTACGAGCAGTACTTC. This sequence encodes CASSPSGNRYEQYF. This chain connects TRBV7-3 to TRBJ2-7; D might be TRBD2 (5 bases). V gave up 5 bases and J gave up 3 bases, with 14 bases separating them. The CDR3 contains 14 residues. Looked up from germline, CDR1 is SGHTA and CDR2 is FQGTGA.

This chain links TRBV7-6 with TRBJ2-3; 7 nucleotides align to TRBD1. The CDR3 runs to 15 residues. V was clipped by 1 base and J by 2 bases; unmatched bases: 3. The germline gives CDR1 SGHVS, CDR2 FNYEAQ. Here the CDR3 DNA reads TGTGCCAGCAGCTTAGTAGGGGGCCTCACAGATACGCAGTATTTT. This translates into CASSLVGGLTDTQYF. Complete variable domain (other parts from reference TRBV7-6 and TRBJ2-3): GAGVSQSPRYKVTKRGQDVALRCDPISGHVSLYWYRQALGQGPEFLTYFNYEAQQDKSGLPNDRFSAERPEGSISTLTIQRTEQRDSAMYRCASSLVGGLTDTQYFGPGTRLTVL.

V gene TRBV30 combines with J gene TRBJ1-5; TRBD1 aligns across 9 bases. The CDR3 spans 19 residues. V trimming: 0 bases; J trimming: 0 bases; junction bases outside the gene matches: 12. Germline V gene data show CDR1 as GTSNPN and CDR2 as SVGIG (reference sequence). The chain's CDR3 is CAWSVRGTGIRHSNQPQHF. The CDR3 coding sequence is TGTGCCTGGAGTGTACGCGGGACAGGGATAAGACATAGCAATCAGCCCCAGCATTTT.

The chain joins TRBV7-9 to TRBJ2-5; the D is unclear. The CDR3 covers 14 residues. Germline lookup yields CDR1 SEHNR and CDR2 FQNEAQ (reference sequence). The V and J ends lost 0 bases and 0 bases respectively, with 5 bases between them. CDR3 residues: CASSLANYQETQYF. The CDR3 nucleotides are TGTGCCAGCAGCTTAGCCAACTACCAAGAGACCCAGTACTTC.

The chain recombines TRBV4-2 with TRBJ2-5; 12 nucleotides align to TRBD2. In germline, CDR1 is LGHNA, CDR2 YNFKEQ. The CDR3 has 16 residues. The J segment lost 0 bases and the V segment lost 6 bases, leaving 5 bases of the junction unmatched. DNA for the CDR3: TGTGCCAGCAGACGACTAGCGGGGGCCAACCAAGAGACCCAGTACTTC. Residues: CASRRLAGANQETQYF.

The chain couples TRBV15 to TRBJ1-2; D perhaps matches TRBD1 (6 bases). The length of the CDR3 is 14 residues. Trimming stripped 5 bases from V and 2 bases from J, with 12 bases between. CDR1 LNHNV and CDR2 YYDKDF come from the germline V gene (reference sequence). CDR3 region: CATSYRTENYGYTF. The DNA of the CDR3 is TGTGCCACCAGCTATCGGACAGAGAACTATGGCTACACCTTC. The full variable domain, with the rest looked up from reference TRBV15 and TRBJ1-2, is DAMVIQNPRYQVTQFGKPVTLSCSQTLNHNVMYWYQQKSSQAPKLLFHYYDKDFNNEADTPDNFQSRRPNTSFCFLDIRSPGLGDTAMYLCATSYRTENYGYTFGSGTRLTVV.

This rearrangement joins TRBV19 to TRBJ1-4; TRBD1 might be the D (5 bases). The V gene lost 4 bases and the J gene lost 3 bases, with 12 bases spanning the gap. The CDR3 length is 15 residues. The germline gives CDR1 LNHDA, CDR2 SQIVND (reference sequence). The CDR3 is CASSTLGRSNEKLFF. CDR3 DNA: TGTGCCAGTAGTACCCTGGGGCGTTCTAATGAAAAACTGTTTTTT.

V gene TRBV6-6 combines with J gene TRBJ2-7; 9 nucleotides line up with TRBD2. Germline V gene lookup returns CDR1 MNHNY and CDR2 SVGAGI (reference sequence). With 6 bases clipped from V and 6 bases from J, the junction kept 9 bases outside the gene matches. The CDR3 runs to 14 residues. CDR3 bases: TGTGCCAGCAGAGGGACTAGCACCTTCGGCGAGCAGTACTTC. Its protein is CASRGTSTFGEQYF.

This clone was observed a few times. The V call is TRBV15, the J call TRBJ2-3; TRBD2 might be the D (6 bases). Germline-derived CDR1 and CDR2 are LNHNV and YYDKDF (reference sequence). The CDR3 consists of 13 residues. V was pared by 2 bases and J by 11 bases, with 14 bases between. This CDR3 reads CATSRRDFLGQYF. Written as DNA, the CDR3 is TGTGCCACCAGCAGAAGGGACTTCCTCGGGCAGTATTTT.

This clone was seen once. V gene TRBV27 combines with J gene TRBJ1-5, with D unresolved. Germline V CDR1 and CDR2: MNHEY, SMNVEV (reference sequence). The V end was cut by 2 bases, the J end by 2 bases, with 7 bases between. The CDR3 has 14 residues. Here the CDR3 reads CASSLGRGNQPQHF. As DNA, the CDR3 is TGTGCCAGCAGTTTAGGGCGGGGCAATCAGCCCCAGCATTTT.

This clone was seen more than once but under ten times. This chain uses TRBV7-9 with TRBJ1-1; no clear D gene. The CDR3 has 12 amino acids. V was trimmed by 4 bases and J by 8 bases, leaving 11 bases between them. The germline V gene encodes CDR1 SEHNR and CDR2 FQNEAQ (reference sequence). The CDR3 DNA reads as TGTGCCAGCAGCTCCCTGGTCGGGGAAGCTTTCTTT. It specifies CASSSLVGEAFF.

The sample holds a few counts of this clone. This chain uses TRBV7-2 with TRBJ1-2; 9 positions match TRBD1. The CDR3 runs 15 residues. V was pared by 4 bases and J by 5 bases, with 8 bases of the junction left unmatched. CDR1 and CDR2 (germline): SGHTA, FQGNSA. This chain's CDR3 is CASSSNRGQGYGYTF. As DNA, the CDR3 is TGTGCCAGCAGCTCCAACAGGGGGCAAGGGTATGGCTACACCTTC.

The chain has TRBV15 and TRBJ2-7; weak D call: TRBD2 (5 bases). V lost 4 bases, J lost 4 bases, and 14 bases lay in between. The CDR3 runs to 14 residues. Germline loops: CDR1 LNHNV, CDR2 YYDKDF (reference sequence). CDR3 DNA: TGTGCCACCAGCAAACCCCCTGGAGGATACGAGCAGTACTTC. As protein: CATSKPPGGYEQYF.

With respect to this clone: Its ends do not fully match the called genes, so a read error is possible. V gene TRBV7-7 combines with J gene TRBJ2-7, with D maybe TRBD2 (6 bases). Germline lookup yields CDR1 SSHAT and CDR2 FNYEAQ (reference sequence). The CDR3 length is 12 residues. The CDR3 bases are TGTGCTAGCAGCCCCGGAGGGGTCGAGCAGTACTTC. This sequence encodes CASSPGGVEQYF.